This T cell receptor (beta chain) is from a study of blood T cell repertoires in COVID-19. Study in general: Samples came from the United States, Italy and Spain, spanning acute and convalescent COVID-19. Nucleic acid was either cDNA or gDNA, and it came from T cells, B-cell-depleted T cells, or PBMCs.

The length of the CDR3 is 13 residues. V lost 8 bases and J 0 bases, leaving 8 bases between the germline ends. Followed longitudinally, the Seattle patients had been enrolled during active infection. Original handling: It was from reference gene primer amplification that nucleated cell counts were estimated. Libraries were prepared by immunoSEQ multiplex PCR; TCRdb keeps only in-frame clonotypes and omits some of them. The V and J calls and clone size were taken over from that table, and D and trimming were inferred from the DNA. The table records roughly 70,000 clones, roughly four fifths of them present only once.

The source material was peripheral blood. The V and J genes are TRBV12-3 or TRBV12-4 and TRBJ1-3; D is unresolved. The source of this sequence is a man aged 55-75 years with COVID-19, enrolled during active disease. CDR3 protein: CASHISSGNTIYF. The DNA for the CDR3 is TGTGCCAGCCACATAAGCTCTGGAAACACCATATATTTT.